This entry lists 26 T cell receptor beta chains sequenced from one sample in a study of Graves' ophthalmopathy and Graves' hyperthyroidism. The sequenced template was RNA, covering the TCR beta CDR3 region. First-round RT-PCR used HTBI primers; second-round multiplex PCR followed. In TCRdb, the multiplex PCR reads were re-called with MiXCR into one record per CDR3 protein. This table has approximately 210,000 distinct CDR3 sequences, 20% to 25% appearing once. Material for sequencing was peripheral blood. These receptors all come from a woman aged 45 to 65 with Graves' ophthalmopathy.

The chain carries TRBV5-1 and TRBJ2-7, with D perhaps matching TRBD1 (5 bases). The V end was cut by 2 bases, the J end by 6 bases, with 15 bases between. Germline loops: CDR1 SGHRS, CDR2 YFSETQ. The CDR3 spans 14 residues. The CDR3 spells CASSFSRVYSEQYF. The CDR3, as DNA: TGCGCCAGCAGCTTCAGCAGGGTGTATAGCGAGCAGTACTTC.

This clonotype occurred many times. The rearrangement joins TRBV28 to TRBJ1-5, with 9 bases that match TRBD1. The CDR3 has 15 amino acids. Germline V gene data show CDR1 as MDHEN and CDR2 as SYDVKM. Trimming at V came to 6 bases and at J to 7 bases, leaving 10 bases not matched to a gene. The CDR3 region has the DNA TGTGCCAGCAGCGTCCGGGACAGGGCCCTCCAGCCCCAGCATTTT. It translates to CASSVRDRALQPQHF.

The chain combines TRBV27 with TRBJ2-7, with D possibly being TRBD1 or TRBD2 (7 bases each). V was cut by 3 bases and J by 3 bases, with 12 bases left in between. This CDR3 is built from 14 residues. In germline, CDR1 is MNHEY, CDR2 SMNVEV (reference sequence). The CDR3 DNA follows: TGTGCCAGCAGTTTTGCAGGGGGGGTCTACGAGCAGTACTTC. Amino acid sequence: CASSFAGGVYEQYF.

This clonotype was seen ten or more times. V is TRBV20-1 and J is TRBJ1-6; D uncertain. Germline CDR1 and CDR2: DFQATT and SNEGSKA (reference sequence). This CDR3 spans 16 amino acids. V was clipped by 3 bases and J by 0 bases, with 12 bases between them. CDR3 in DNA: TGCAGTGCTAGTCCCCAGGCAAGCTCCTATAATTCACCCCTCCACTTT. Translating gives CSASPQASSYNSPLHF.

This clonotype has ten or more counts. This CDR3 is CSAPGTRNTDTQYF. In nucleotides, the CDR3 is TGCAGTGCGCCTGGGACACGGAACACAGATACGCAGTATTTT. This chain joins TRBV20-1 and TRBJ2-3, with D possibly being TRBD1 (6 bases). CDR1 is DFQATT, CDR2 SNEGSKA, per germline (reference sequence). V was shortened by 6 bases and J by 2 bases, with 15 bases between the two germline ends. The CDR3 loop spans 14 amino acids.

This clonotype was seen many times. The chain combines TRBV6-1 with TRBJ2-5; 7 bases match TRBD1. The ends lost 2 bases at V and 5 bases at J; junction bases unmatched: 8. The CDR3 spans 15 residues. Germline V gives CDR1 MNHNS, CDR2 SASEGT. CDR3 residues: CASSEFEGAGETQYF. The CDR3 DNA follows: TGTGCCAGCAGTGAATTTGAGGGGGCCGGGGAGACCCAGTACTTC.

This clonotype occurred many times. The rearrangement joins TRBV24-1 to TRBJ2-2, with 8 bases fitting TRBD1. This CDR3 is built from 13 residues. V lost 4 bases, J lost 11 bases, and 5 bases stayed unmatched. Germline values: CDR1 KGHDR, CDR2 SFDVKD. The DNA of the CDR3 is TGTGCCACCAGTGACCGACAGGGGCGAGAGCTGTTTTTT. This sequence encodes CATSDRQGRELFF.

This clonotype was recorded many times. This sequence joins TRBV11-1 and TRBJ2-1; TRBD1 might be the D (6 bases). From germline, CDR1 is SGHAT and CDR2 FQDESV (reference sequence). Trimming cost V 1 base and J 1 base, with 17 bases left between them. This CDR3 spans 18 amino acids. The CDR3 DNA reads TGTGCCAGCAGCTTAGGCCTTCATGACACAGGGTCCTACAATGAGCAGTTCTTC. Residues: CASSLGLHDTGSYNEQFF.

V and J are TRBV29-1 and TRBJ2-7; 10 bases map to TRBD1. The V gene's germline CDR1 is SQVTM and CDR2 ANQGSEA. V was pared by 4 bases and J by 3 bases, with 12 bases of the junction left unmatched. The CDR3 loop spans 16 amino acids. The DNA of the CDR3 is TGCAGCGTTGTATTGGACCTCCGGGACAGGGGCTACGAGCAGTACTTC. This translates into CSVVLDLRDRGYEQYF.

The V call is TRBV6-1, the J call TRBJ2-7, with 9 bases lining up with TRBD1. This CDR3 is 16 amino acids long. Germline V gene lookup returns CDR1 MNHNS and CDR2 SASEGT. The trim removed 7 bases at V and 11 bases at J, leaving 21 bases unmatched. Here the CDR3 DNA reads TGTGCCAGCACCGACCTGGCCGGGACAGGGAACTTGGGGGAGTACTTC. This sequence encodes CASTDLAGTGNLGEYF.

This clonotype was counted many times. The rearrangement links TRBV28 to TRBJ2-7; 12 positions match TRBD1. The germline V gene encodes CDR1 MDHEN and CDR2 SYDVKM. The CDR3 spans 16 residues. The ends lost 4 bases at V and 7 bases at J; junction bases unmatched: 11. The CDR3, as DNA: TGTGCCAGCAGTTCGCCCCCGGGACAGGGGGCGCAGGAGCAGTACTTC. This codes for CASSSPPGQGAQEQYF. The complete variable domain, with remaining parts taken from reference TRBV28 and TRBJ2-7, reads DVKVTQSSRYLVKRTGEKVFLECVQDMDHENMFWYRQDPGLGLRLIYFSYDVKMKEKGDIPEGYSVSREKKERFSLILESASTNQTSMYLCASSSPPGQGAQEQYFGPGTRLTVT.

Ten or more counts support this clonotype. The genes are TRBV20-1 and TRBJ2-2; D may correspond to TRBD1 or TRBD2 (7 bases each). The CDR3 extends over 14 amino acids. Germline V gene sequence: CDR1 DFQATT, CDR2 SNEGSKA (reference sequence). Trimming took 4 bases from V and 5 from J, leaving 14 bases between them. The CDR3 loop reads CSATPGGQTGELFF. CDR3 in DNA: TGCAGTGCTACACCGGGGGGACAGACCGGGGAGCTGTTTTTT.

The count of this clonotype is one. A junction boundary mismatches the germline segment, possibly from a read error. The J gene is TRBJ1-2, the V gene TRBV6-2 or TRBV6-3; a possible D gene is TRBD1 (5 bases). The CDR3 spans 14 residues. CDR1 MNHEY and CDR2 SVGEGT come from the germline V gene. The CDR3 here is CASSYLGARYGYIF. The CDR3 DNA is TGTGCCAGCAGTTACTTAGGGGCTCGCTATGGCTACATCTTC.

V gene TRBV11-2 combines with J gene TRBJ2-5; 13 bases align to TRBD2. The CDR3 spans 19 residues. Trimming took 1 base from V and 2 from J; bases not matched to a gene: 10. CDR1 SGHAT and CDR2 FQNNGV come from the germline V gene. CDR3 coding DNA: TGTGCCAGCAGCTTAGTTTGGACTAGCGGGAGCCCAATGCAAGAGACCCAGTACTTC. This encodes CASSLVWTSGSPMQETQYF.

The V and J genes are TRBV6-1 and TRBJ1-1; maybe TRBD1 (6 bases). The germline V gene encodes CDR1 MNHNS and CDR2 SASEGT. This CDR3 has 16 residues. With 3 bases removed from V and 3 bases from J, the gap between germline ends came to 17 bases. Here the CDR3 reads CASSEDSPPGDTEAFF. In DNA form, the CDR3 reads TGTGCCAGCAGTGAGGACAGCCCCCCGGGAGACACTGAAGCTTTCTTT.

J is TRBJ1-2 and V is TRBV6-4; D ambiguous. CDR3 length: 12 amino acids. Germline V CDR1 and CDR2: MRHNA, SNTAGT. Written as DNA, the CDR3 is TGTGAAGGGCACACAGCTAACTATGGCTACACCTTC. Residues: CEGHTANYGYTF.

The table lists this clonotype with many counts. The chain is built from TRBV6-5 and TRBJ2-4; D is uncertain. This CDR3 is 14 amino acids long. Germline CDR1 reads MNHEY; CDR2 reads SVGAGI. The V and J ends lost 5 bases and 3 bases respectively, with 11 bases between them. In DNA, the CDR3 is TGTGCCAGCAGTCCGTCGAGTCGCAAAAACATTCAGTACTTC. It translates to CASSPSSRKNIQYF.

Points on this clonotype: The junction and the germline gene differ at one end; a read error may be behind it. The V gene is TRBV7-3, the J gene TRBJ1-1; D not certain. This CDR3 spans 13 amino acids. Germline V CDR1 and CDR2: SGHTA, FQGTGA. Written as DNA, the CDR3 is TGTGCCAGCAGCTTATATATGAACGCTGAAGCTTTCTTT. As protein: CASSLYMNAEAFF.

V usage is TRBV6-1 and J usage is TRBJ1-5, with 9 bases matching TRBD1. Germline V CDR1 and CDR2: MNHNS, SASEGT. The V and J ends lost 3 bases and 4 bases, in that order; junction bases with no gene match: 7. This CDR3 contains 16 residues. Here the CDR3 DNA reads TGTGCCAGCAGTGAGGCGGGACAGGGCCCTAATCAGCCCCAGCATTTT. Amino acids: CASSEAGQGPNQPQHF.

This clonotype was observed many times. This sequence joins TRBV11-2 and TRBJ2-5, with 13 bases aligning to TRBD2. After removal of 3 bases from V and 5 bases from J, the junction contained 6 bases not matched to a gene. Germline CDR1 and CDR2: SGHAT and FQNNGV. The CDR3 extends over 16 amino acids. CDR3 residues: CASSFGTSGIMETQYF. For the CDR3, the DNA is TGTGCCAGCAGCTTCGGGACTAGCGGGATAATGGAGACCCAGTACTTC.

This clonotype was counted only a few times. V usage is TRBV11-3 and J usage is TRBJ1-5; D remains ambiguous. The CDR3 loop spans 14 amino acids. Trimming pared 0 bases from V and 7 bases from J, leaving 10 bases between. Germline values: CDR1 SGHNT, CDR2 YENEEA. CDR3 sequence: CASSLELNGQPQHF. For the CDR3, the DNA is TGTGCCAGCAGCTTAGAACTTAACGGGCAGCCCCAGCATTTT.

V usage is TRBV29-1 and J usage is TRBJ2-7, with TRBD1 matching 12 bases. In germline, CDR1 is SQVTM, CDR2 ANQGSEA. Trimming removed 7 bases from V and 6 bases from J; junction bases left unmatched: 10. The CDR3 is made up of 14 amino acids. The CDR3 loop reads CSGGRDRGLSEQYF. The CDR3, as DNA: TGCAGCGGCGGTCGGGACAGGGGGCTTTCCGAGCAGTACTTC.

This clonotype has ten or more counts. The rearrangement links TRBV7-2 to TRBJ2-7, with a tentative D call TRBD1 (6 bases). Looked up from germline, CDR1 is SGHTA and CDR2 is FQGNSA. V was trimmed by 1 base and J by 3 bases, leaving 7 bases between them. CDR3 length: 13 amino acids. The CDR3 loop is CASSLGQDYEQYF. CDR3 DNA: TGTGCCAGCAGCTTAGGACAGGACTACGAGCAGTACTTC.

This clonotype has at least ten counts. This sequence joins TRBV4-1 and TRBJ1-2; TRBD1 matches 10 bases. Germline V lookup: CDR1 MGHRA, CDR2 YSYEKL. CDR3 length: 15 residues. Trimming removed 2 bases from V and 5 bases from J; junction bases left unmatched: 5. Here the CDR3 reads CASSQPGQGRYGYTF. The CDR3 coding sequence is TGCGCCAGCAGCCAACCGGGACAGGGGCGGTATGGCTACACCTTC.

This clonotype occurred many times. The V call is TRBV24-1, the J call TRBJ2-1, with 13 bases fitting TRBD2. The germline V gene encodes CDR1 KGHDR and CDR2 SFDVKD. CDR3 length equals 18 residues. V lost 3 bases, J lost 4 bases, and 8 bases stayed unmatched. For the CDR3, the DNA is TGTGCCACCAGTGATCCACGGACTAGCGGGAGCCAATACAATGAGCAGTTCTTC. Translation: CATSDPRTSGSQYNEQFF.

This chain uses TRBV27 with TRBJ1-3; tentative D call: TRBD1 (6 bases). CDR3 length: 18 amino acids. Per germline, CDR1 MNHEY and CDR2 SMNVEV (reference sequence). V was shortened by 6 bases and J by 2 bases, with 23 bases between the two germline ends. The CDR3 reads CASRSMDRRGVPGNTIYF. The CDR3 DNA sequence: TGTGCCAGCAGGAGCATGGACAGACGGGGAGTTCCTGGAAACACCATATATTTT.